The 32 T cell receptor beta chains presented below share a single source sample, sequenced in a study of cytotoxic CD8 clonotypes in ibrutinib-treated CLL. Method: immunoSEQ multiplex PCR; TCRdb's copy keeps in-frame clones and lacks some. The table shows approximately 120,000 clones, with around 84% occurring only once. The specimen was PBMCs, collected after 24 months of ibrutinib treatment. The source of these receptors is a human donor with chronic lymphocytic leukemia.

The J gene is TRBJ2-5, the V gene TRBV19; no clear D gene. There are 11 residues in the CDR3. With 6 bases removed from V and 5 bases from J, the gap between germline ends came to 7 bases. From germline, CDR1 is LNHDA and CDR2 SQIVND (reference sequence). CDR3 DNA: TGTGCCAGTAGCCCCGGGGAGACCCAGTACTTC. This gives the protein CASSPGETQYF.

This clone was observed once. The chain uses TRBV10-3 and TRBJ1-2, with D possibly TRBD1 on 6 matching bases. The CDR3 runs 14 residues. Trimming cost V 8 bases and J 0 bases, with 13 bases left between them. Germline V gene sequence: CDR1 ENHRY, CDR2 SYGVKD. This CDR3 reads CAIATGSTNYGYTF. In DNA form, the CDR3 reads TGTGCCATCGCTACAGGGTCTACTAACTATGGCTACACCTTC.

V usage is TRBV7-9 and J usage is TRBJ1-2; 8 nucleotides match TRBD1. CDR1 SEHNR and CDR2 FQNEAQ come from the germline V gene (reference sequence). V trimming: 7 bases; J trimming: 6 bases; junction bases outside the gene matches: 7. This CDR3 spans 13 amino acids. CDR3 bases: TGTGCCAGCATATCAGGGGGCGCAAATGGCTACACCTTC. Amino acids: CASISGGANGYTF.

The chain couples TRBV2 to TRBJ1-2; D is uncertain. CDR1 and CDR2 from the germline V gene are SNHLY and FYNNEI. CDR3 size: 13 residues. The germline V and J ends were trimmed by 1 base and 4 bases, with 7 bases remaining between them. The CDR3 sequence: CASSEGGTYGYTF. The CDR3 bases are TGTGCCAGCAGTGAAGGGGGAACCTATGGCTACACCTTC.

J is TRBJ1-1 and V is TRBV4-3, with 7 nucleotides matching TRBD1. Trimming cost V 2 bases and J 1 base; bases outside gene matches: 10. Germline loops: CDR1 LGHNA, CDR2 YSLEER. The CDR3 has 17 amino acids. The CDR3 sequence is CASSQSRTGVGNTEAFF. In DNA, the CDR3 is TGCGCCAGCAGCCAATCTCGGACAGGCGTGGGGAACACTGAAGCTTTCTTT.

The V gene is TRBV5-4, the J gene TRBJ1-1; D is possibly TRBD1 (6 bases). Deletions cut 3 bases from V and 5 bases from J, with 17 bases between. The CDR3 is 15 amino acids. Germline V gene data show CDR1 as SGHNT and CDR2 as YYREEE (reference sequence). DNA of the CDR3: TGTGCCAGCAGCTCGCAGACAGGCTGGGGAACTGAAGCTTTCTTT. The encoded protein is CASSSQTGWGTEAFF.

The V and J genes are TRBV2 and TRBJ2-1; D unresolved. CDR3 size: 14 residues. CDR1 is SNHLY and CDR2 is FYNNEI in the germline V gene. Deletions cut 0 bases from V and 8 bases from J, with 11 bases between. CDR3 coding DNA: TGTGCCAGCAGTGAAGCGCTGATGGGGTATGAGCAGTTCTTC. Protein sequence: CASSEALMGYEQFF.

This clone was recorded a few times. The chain joins TRBV28 to TRBJ2-1; perhaps D is TRBD1 or TRBD2 (5 bases each). The CDR3 runs to 12 residues. The ends were cut back, 6 bases at V and 13 bases at J, with 16 bases in the middle. Germline V lookup: CDR1 MDHEN, CDR2 SYDVKM. This CDR3 is CASSSGKGFQFF. CDR3 DNA: TGTGCCAGCAGCTCGGGAAAGGGGTTCCAGTTCTTC.

The chain employs TRBV5-1 and TRBJ1-4; D is unclear. Germline CDR1 and CDR2: SGHRS and YFSETQ. V was trimmed by 0 bases and J by 4 bases, leaving 10 bases between them. The CDR3 contains 15 residues. The CDR3 DNA follows: TGCGCCAGCAGCTTGGCGGGCGGATTTAATGAAAAACTGTTTTTT. Translating it yields CASSLAGGFNEKLFF.

This clone turned up a few times. The chain has TRBV2 and TRBJ1-3, with unresolved D. V lost 8 bases and J lost 0, with 14 bases in between. Germline assignment: CDR1 SNHLY and CDR2 FYNNEI. The CDR3 is made up of 15 amino acids. The CDR3: CASDKGLSSGNTIYF. CDR3 sequence (DNA): TGTGCCAGCGATAAGGGCCTAAGCTCTGGAAACACCATATATTTT.

CDR3 sequence reads: CASSVDRANQPQHF. CDR3 nucleotides: TGTGCCAGCAGCGTCGACAGGGCTAATCAGCCCCAGCATTTT. V and J are TRBV28 and TRBJ1-5, with 7 positions matching TRBD1. After removal of 6 bases from V and 4 bases from J, the junction contained 6 bases not matched to a gene. Germline V gene data show CDR1 as MDHEN and CDR2 as SYDVKM. The CDR3 runs to 14 residues.

The J gene is TRBJ1-6, the V gene TRBV6-5, with D possibly matching TRBD1 (5 bases). This CDR3 has 14 amino acids. Germline loops: CDR1 MNHEY, CDR2 SVGAGI. The V end lost 1 base, the J end lost 7 bases, and 8 bases lay between the germline ends. The CDR3 DNA reads TGTGCCAGCAGTTACTGGGACGGGAATTCACCCCTCCACTTT. Translation gives CASSYWDGNSPLHF.

This clone was seen a few times. One end of the junction fails to match germline, which may point to a read error. V and J are TRBV5-5 and TRBJ2-5; tentative D call: TRBD2 (5 bases). Germline CDR1 and CDR2: SGHKS and YYEKEE (reference sequence). The length of the CDR3 is 12 residues. CDR3 residues: CASSHSPGNPHF. CDR3 DNA sequence: TGTGCCAGCAGCCACTCCCCGGGGAACCCTCACTTC.

The chain links TRBV7-2 to TRBJ2-7; 10 bases fit TRBD2. CDR3 length: 14 residues. The V and J ends lost 7 bases and 3 bases, in that order; junction bases with no gene match: 6. Looked up from germline, CDR1 is SGHTA and CDR2 is FQGNSA. CDR3 protein: CASTQLAGLYEQYF. The DNA for the CDR3 is TGTGCCAGCACCCAACTAGCGGGACTCTACGAGCAGTACTTC.

The chain carries TRBV30 and TRBJ2-5, with D hard to call. The CDR3 totals 13 residues. CDR1 is GTSNPN and CDR2 is SVGIG in the germline V gene (reference sequence). V was clipped by 3 bases and J by 2 bases, with 10 bases between them. CDR3 sequence (DNA): TGTGCCTGGAGGCGAGACGGACAAGAGACCCAGTACTTC. This gives the protein CAWRRDGQETQYF. The complete variable domain, with remaining parts taken from reference TRBV30 and TRBJ2-5, reads SQTIHQWPATLVQPVGSPLSLECTVEGTSNPNLYWYRQAAGRGLQLLFYSVGIGQISSEVPQNLSASRPQDRQFILSSKKLLLSDSGFYLCAWRRDGQETQYFGPGTRLLVL.

The rearrangement joins TRBV2 to TRBJ1-6; 9 nucleotides line up with TRBD1. Per germline, CDR1 SNHLY and CDR2 FYNNEI. The CDR3 runs to 14 residues. Trimming at V came to 4 bases and at J to 10 bases, leaving 5 bases not matched to a gene. The CDR3 DNA reads TGTGCCAGCAGTGGGGACAGGGTAGGGTCACCCCTCCACTTT. It yields the protein CASSGDRVGSPLHF.

The chain joins TRBV2 to TRBJ1-2; 11 positions agree with TRBD1. Germline V gene data show CDR1 as SNHLY and CDR2 as FYNNEI. The ends lost 6 bases at V and 6 bases at J; junction bases unmatched: 6. The CDR3 is 14 residues long. CDR3 coding DNA: TGTGCCAGCAGACGGACAGGGGGCGTGGATGGCTACACCTTC. This encodes CASRRTGGVDGYTF. Full variable domain (outside the CDR3, taken from reference TRBV2 and TRBJ1-2): EPEVTQTPSHQVTQMGQEVILRCVPISNHLYFYWYRQILGQKVEFLVSFYNNEISEKSEIFDDQFSVERPDGSNFTLKIRSTKLEDSAMYFCASRRTGGVDGYTFGSGTRLTVV.

The rearrangement links TRBV19 to TRBJ1-5; perhaps TRBD1 as D (6 bases). The V and J ends lost 6 bases and 0 bases respectively, with 12 bases between them. Germline lookup yields CDR1 LNHDA and CDR2 SQIVND (reference sequence). This CDR3 contains 15 residues. CDR3 loop: CASRGGLYSNQPQHF. The CDR3 bases are TGTGCCAGTAGGGGGGGGCTCTATAGCAATCAGCCCCAGCATTTT.

J is TRBJ2-2 and V is TRBV19; D is uncertain. The length of the CDR3 is 15 residues. Trimming removed 3 bases from V and 6 bases from J, with 14 bases in between. CDR1 is LNHDA and CDR2 is SQIVND in the germline V gene (reference sequence). CDR3 in DNA: TGTGCCAGTAGTATCCCAGGAAAGTTTCCCGGGGAGCTGTTTTTT. This translates into CASSIPGKFPGELFF. The entire variable domain, with the rest obtained from reference TRBV19 and TRBJ2-2, is as follows: DGGITQSPKYLFRKEGQNVTLSCEQNLNHDAMYWYRQDPGQGLRLIYYSQIVNDFQKGDIAEGYSVSREKKESFPLTVTSAQKNPTAFYLCASSIPGKFPGELFFGEGSRLTVL.

The chain combines TRBV7-6 with TRBJ2-1; the match to TRBD2 covers 7 bases. Looked up from germline, CDR1 is SGHVS and CDR2 is FNYEAQ. V dropped 2 bases and J dropped 1; count of bases not matched to a gene: 14. The CDR3 length is 19 residues. This CDR3 reads CASSLRSGSGLLSYNEQFF. Written as DNA, the CDR3 is TGTGCCAGCAGCTTAAGGTCTGGTAGCGGGCTCTTGTCCTACAATGAGCAGTTCTTC.

This chain links TRBV18 with TRBJ1-6, with 8 bases identical to TRBD1. The CDR3 length is 16 residues. In germline, CDR1 is KGHSH, CDR2 LQKENI. V was clipped by 4 bases and J by 6 bases; unmatched bases: 8. CDR3 residues: CASSLTDRGGNSPLHF. The CDR3 nucleotides are TGTGCCAGCTCACTCACAGACAGGGGAGGTAATTCACCCCTCCACTTT.

This clone was seen just once. For the CDR3, the DNA is TGTGCTAGTGGTCCTCCTCCCGGGAACACCGGGGAGCTGTTTTTT. It translates to CASGPPPGNTGELFF. The chain couples TRBV12-5 to TRBJ2-2; D not certain. The V end was cut by 5 bases, the J end by 1 base, with 11 bases between. The CDR3 consists of 15 residues. Germline CDR1 reads LGHNT; CDR2 reads FRNRAP.

This clone was counted a few times. The V call is TRBV9, the J call TRBJ1-1; the D is unclear. Germline V gene lookup returns CDR1 SGDLS and CDR2 YYNGEE. Trimming removed 4 bases at V and 4 bases at J, with 11 bases between. This CDR3 is 13 amino acids long. As DNA, the CDR3 is TGTGCCAGCAGCTCCCAAGGGCTCACTGAAGCTTTCTTT. This sequence encodes CASSSQGLTEAFF.

The chain has TRBV5-4 and TRBJ2-5; 8 nucleotides line up with TRBD1. This CDR3 contains 14 residues. After removal of 1 base from V and 1 base from J, the junction contained 0 bases not matched to a gene. The germline V gene encodes CDR1 SGHNT and CDR2 YYREEE (reference sequence). The DNA for the CDR3 is TGTGCCAGCAGCTTGACAGGGGGCCAAGAGACCCAGTACTTC. Translated, it gives CASSLTGGQETQYF.

V is TRBV6-1 and J is TRBJ1-1; no definite D call. The CDR3 extends over 15 amino acids. The germline CDR1 and CDR2 sequences are MNHNS and SASEGT. V was trimmed by 7 bases and J by 2 bases, leaving 17 bases between them. CDR3 residues: CASTPLAVLNTEAFF. The DNA of the CDR3 is TGTGCCAGCACCCCTTTGGCAGTACTTAACACTGAAGCTTTCTTT.

J is TRBJ1-1 and V is TRBV25-1; D is unresolved. Germline V gene data show CDR1 as MGHDK and CDR2 as SYGVNS. The CDR3 runs to 14 residues. Trimming cost V 8 bases and J 3 bases, with 16 bases left between them. CDR3 bases: TGTGCCAGCGGTTCGGAGGCACATGACACTGAAGCTTTCTTT. It translates to CASGSEAHDTEAFF.

The chain is built from TRBV29-1 and TRBJ1-5; D is possibly TRBD1 (6 bases). The CDR3 consists of 15 residues. Trimming took 4 bases from V and 5 from J, leaving 18 bases between them. Germline assignment: CDR1 SQVTM and CDR2 ANQGSEA. CDR3 sequence (DNA): TGCAGCGTTGTGGTTGGACAGAGCGGGGATCAGCCCCAGCATTTT. As protein: CSVVVGQSGDQPQHF.

The V and J genes are TRBV27 and TRBJ1-2; D may be TRBD1 (6 bases). V shed 3 bases and J shed 8 bases, with 19 bases lying between them. CDR3 size: 15 residues. In germline, CDR1 is MNHEY, CDR2 SMNVEV (reference sequence). The CDR3 DNA reads TGTGCCAGCAGTTTCGTGGGGGGGGCGGAGTCGGGCTACACCTTC. Translated: CASSFVGGAESGYTF.

This chain uses TRBV4-1 with TRBJ1-2; perhaps TRBD1 as D (5 bases). The CDR3 totals 13 residues. V lost 0 bases and J lost 13, with 15 bases in between. Germline CDR1 reads MGHRA; CDR2 reads YSYEKL. The DNA for the CDR3 is TGCGCCAGCAGCCAAGATAAGGCAGGGCGGTTCACCTTC. It is translated as CASSQDKAGRFTF.

The gene calls are TRBV9 and TRBJ2-3; D not resolved. The CDR3 length is 16 residues. The germline V gene has CDR1 SGDLS and CDR2 YYNGEE. The germline V and J ends were trimmed by 0 bases and 0 bases, with 11 bases remaining between them. CDR3 coding DNA: TGTGCCAGCAGCGTAGGGAGTAGGATTAGCACAGATACGCAGTATTTT. This sequence encodes CASSVGSRISTDTQYF.

The chain has TRBV7-2 and TRBJ2-1; 7 bases are a match to TRBD2. The CDR3 has 15 amino acids. J gave up 6 bases and V 2 bases, and 7 bases lay outside the gene matches. Germline V lookup: CDR1 SGHTA, CDR2 FQGNSA. The DNA for the CDR3 is TGTGCCAGCAGCTTAAGCGGCGGGGGTATCAATGAGCAGTTCTTC. The encoded protein is CASSLSGGGINEQFF.

V usage is TRBV7-2 and J usage is TRBJ1-4; D is unresolved. Germline V CDR1 and CDR2: SGHTA, FQGNSA. V was trimmed by 5 bases and J by 5 bases, leaving 18 bases between them. The CDR3 extends over 16 amino acids. The CDR3 protein is CASSARRPGANEKLFF. In DNA, the CDR3 is TGTGCCAGCAGCGCAAGGAGGCCAGGCGCAAATGAAAAACTGTTTTTT.